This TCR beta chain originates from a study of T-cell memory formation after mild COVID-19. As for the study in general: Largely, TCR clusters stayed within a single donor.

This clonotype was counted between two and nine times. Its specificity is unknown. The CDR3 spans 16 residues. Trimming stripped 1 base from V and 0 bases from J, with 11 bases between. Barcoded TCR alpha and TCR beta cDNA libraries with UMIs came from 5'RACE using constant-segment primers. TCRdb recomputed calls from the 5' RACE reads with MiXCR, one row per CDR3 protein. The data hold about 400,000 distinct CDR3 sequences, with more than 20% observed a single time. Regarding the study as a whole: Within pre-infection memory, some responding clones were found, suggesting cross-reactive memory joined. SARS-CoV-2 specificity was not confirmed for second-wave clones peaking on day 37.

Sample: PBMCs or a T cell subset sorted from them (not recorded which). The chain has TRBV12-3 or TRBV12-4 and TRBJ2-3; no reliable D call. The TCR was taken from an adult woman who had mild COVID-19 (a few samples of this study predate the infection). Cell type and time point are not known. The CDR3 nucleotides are TGTGCCAGCAGTTTAGGGAGCCGTTATAGCACAGATACGCAGTATTTT. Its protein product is CASSLGSRYSTDTQYF.